What follows describes a single T cell receptor beta chain. The specificity of this receptor is unknown. Base quality data are lacking; no much larger clone is found one base away. Genomic DNA was isolated using the Qiagen DNeasy kit from unsorted PBMCs as well as from negatively selected CD4+ and CD8+ fractions. Amplification of TCR beta CDR3 regions was done by immunoSEQ multiplex PCR with primers that anneal to V and J segments. Amplification bias was minimized using a synthetic immune receptor repertoire, and residual bias was removed computationally after sequencing. The original pipeline was this. Repertoire diversity was quantified as the Shannon entropy index using custom Python scripts. Unsorted, CD4+ and CD8+ repertoires were analyzed separately, except for combined analyses in which CD4+ and CD8+ sequences were merged in silico. A clone was considered expanded if an increase in frequency of at least 2-fold after treatment relative to C1D1 was found, and a pseudocount of 0.5 was applied to clones undetected at baseline. Clones with 0 or 1 copy at C1D1 were defined as singleton clones, while clones with 2 or more copies were defined as non-singleton clones. Clones expanded in unsorted samples were labelled as CD4+, CD8+ or unknown by matching protein sequences in sorted samples from the same patient. Wilcoxon tests were applied to paired samples to test diversity changes from C1D1 to C4D1. TCRdb stores this immuneACCESS table with in-frame sequences only. Part of the clones is absent; in the studies checked, under half of the shortfall reflects unresolved V genes, and no reason is known for the rest. That table gives V, J and clone size, and the DNA gave D and trimming. Across this sample there are 20,000 or so clones, with 79% seen only once. 15% to 20% of the sample goes to the ten largest clones.

This entry comes from a study of PD-1 blockade in classical Hodgkin lymphoma (TCRdb year 2020). Background for the entire study: Nivolumab dosing was 3 mg/kg intravenously every 2 weeks, continuing until either disease progression or unacceptable toxicity. To define a peripheral blood immune signature of response to PD-1 blockade in classical Hodgkin lymphoma, the study combined TCR beta sequencing with CyTOF.

Study-wide findings and limitations: CD4+ but not CD8+ TCR diversity rose significantly by C4D1 (p=0.0027 vs p=0.16), most apparent in complete responders (p=0.02). Newly diagnosed patients were reported to have lower baseline TCR diversity than healthy donors, and relapsed/refractory patients were reported to have lower baseline TCR diversity still. Trial patients with a complete response had baseline diversity similar to that of newly diagnosed patients, while partial responders and progressors had significantly lower diversity. The study covered only a single clinical trial cohort, and the causes of the repertoire differences, possibly disease activity or prior therapy, were still not defined. Patients starting nivolumab less than 1 year after ASCT had lower diversity and were excluded from later analyses to avoid confounding by immune reconstitution.

In light of the paper, this sample's time point label describes: cycle 2 day 1 (C2D1) of nivolumab. All trial patients had relapsed after autologous stem cell transplantation, with cohorts A, B and C differing in prior brentuximab vedotin exposure. The trial cohort comprised more than 55 patients with relapsed/refractory classical Hodgkin lymphoma whose best overall responses were complete response, partial response or progressive disease. Trial patients were treated with single-agent nivolumab in the multi-cohort phase II CheckMate 205 trial. An independent review committee assessed best overall response using the 2007 International Working Group response criteria. Trial PBMCs were collected just before the start of nivolumab (C1D1) and during therapy at cycle 2 day 1 and cycle 4 day 1. Peripheral blood was collected in 8 mL Vacutainer Cell Preparation Tubes, from which PBMCs were isolated by centrifugation and then cryopreserved.

At the junction V is shortened by 2 bases and J by 0 bases; bases outside the gene matches: 7. The cysteine opens and the phenylalanine closes a CDR3 of 17 amino acids. The CDR3 DNA has 51 bases and is translated from base 1. CDR1 is given as MDHEN and CDR2 as SYDVKM, both from the germline V gene. The material was peripheral blood mononuclear cells (PBMCs), obtained before the second cycle of nivolumab. This chain joins TRBV28 to TRBJ2-7, with 10 middle bases fitting TRBD2. The sequence was collected from a human donor with classical Hodgkin lymphoma. The DNA sequence is TGTGCCAGCAGTTTAGGGCTGGGACTAGCGAGCTCCTACGAGCAGTACTTC. This translates into CASSLGLGLASSYEQYF.